Listed below are T cell receptor beta chains from one sample, sequenced in a study of human T cells and chemical hapten exposure. A single record per CDR3 protein comes from TCRdb applying MiXCR to the RACE reads. Of about 260,000 distinct CDR3 sequences listed, about 9% were seen once; the top ten hold 2% to 2.5%. The source was whole blood, collected in connection with sensitization to the hapten diphenylcyclopropenone (DPC). These receptors all stem from a woman between 40 and 55 years old with alopecia areata. Some clones in this sample may be carry-over from other donors' samples. Both conserved end residues are part of each CDR3. Each record gives: CDR3 protein, CDR3 DNA, J gene, V gene, clone size, D gene. A D gene is named only where the DNA matches it firmly. Only part of the rows carry a size: once, few, many, or a class if the clone is expanded.

CATSDGGRPPYEQYF | TGTGCCACCAGTGACGGCGGGAGGCCCCCCTACGAGCAGTACTTC | TRBJ2-7 | TRBV24-1 | few | TRBD2
CASSLVIGGGEQYF | TGTGCCAGCAGCTTAGTAATTGGGGGTGGAGAGCAGTACTTC | TRBJ2-7 | TRBV7-2 | NA | NA
CASSGTENTEAFF | TGTGCCAGCTCAGGGACAGAGAACACTGAAGCTTTCTTT | TRBJ1-1 | TRBV18 | few | TRBD1
CSVWEGTTYEQYF | TGCAGCGTTTGGGAAGGGACAACCTACGAGCAGTACTTC | TRBJ2-7 | TRBV29-1 | NA | NA
CASSSYGGTRGNTEAFF | TGTGCCAGCAGTTCCTACGGCGGGACAAGGGGAAACACTGAAGCTTTCTTT | TRBJ1-1 | TRBV28 | many | NA
CSARRSSYEQYF | TGCAGTGCTCGCCGGAGCTCCTACGAGCAGTACTTC | TRBJ2-7 | TRBV20-1 | few | NA
CASSLRGGTYEQYF | TGTGCCAGCAGTTTGAGGGGGGGGACCTACGAGCAGTACTTC | TRBJ2-7 | TRBV6-2/TRBV6-3 | few | NA
CASSSGAYVGNDGTGELFF | TGTGCCAGCAGTTCGGGGGCTTACGTAGGTAACGATGGCACCGGGGAGCTGTTTTTT | TRBJ2-2 | TRBV6-2/TRBV6-3 | NA | NA
CASSLLGAYNEQFF | TGTGCCAGCAGCTTGTTGGGCGCTTACAATGAGCAGTTCTTC | TRBJ2-1 | TRBV7-2 | many | NA
CASSFTGTSGIYEQYF | TGCGCCAGCAGCTTTACCGGGACTAGCGGAATCTACGAGCAGTACTTC | TRBJ2-7 | TRBV5-1 | NA | TRBD2
CATSESGLAVQETQYF | TGTGCCACCAGTGAATCAGGACTAGCGGTCCAAGAGACCCAGTACTTC | TRBJ2-5 | TRBV24-1 | many | TRBD2
CASTLTGGHTEAFF | TGTGCCAGCACCCTTACGGGAGGGCACACTGAAGCTTTCTTT | TRBJ1-1 | TRBV6-5 | NA | NA
CASSQATSGSTDTQYF | TGTGCCAGCAGCCAGGCTACTAGCGGAAGCACAGATACGCAGTATTTT | TRBJ2-3 | TRBV3-1 | NA | TRBD2
CASRAGLNNEQFF | TGTGCCAGCCGAGCGGGACTCAACAATGAGCAGTTCTTC | TRBJ2-1 | TRBV7-9 | few | TRBD2
CASSYSQGYEQYF | TGTGCCAGCAGTTACTCTCAGGGCTACGAGCAGTACTTC | TRBJ2-7 | TRBV6-6 | many | NA
CSVAGTRGRNEQYF | TGCAGCGTCGCCGGGACTAGGGGAAGAAACGAGCAGTACTTC | TRBJ2-7 | TRBV29-1 | few | TRBD2
CSARDRVDEQYF | TGCAGTGCTAGAGACAGGGTCGACGAGCAGTACTTC | TRBJ2-7 | TRBV20-1 | few | NA
CASTRVMGEKLFF | TGTGCCAGCACCAGGGTGATGGGCGAAAAACTGTTTTTT | TRBJ1-4 | TRBV6-6 | NA | NA
CASRSSGSYEQYF | TGTGCCAGCCGTTCTAGCGGTTCCTACGAGCAGTACTTC | TRBJ2-7 | TRBV6-6 | few | TRBD2
CSARGGDRGLGPYEQYF | TGCAGTGCTAGAGGCGGGGACAGGGGTTTGGGTCCCTACGAGCAGTACTTC | TRBJ2-7 | TRBV20-1 | few | TRBD1
CASSYWDRGSSYEQYF | TGTGCCAGCAGTTATTGGGACAGGGGGTCATCCTACGAGCAGTACTTC | TRBJ2-7 | TRBV6-9 | NA | TRBD1
CASSQEGYNEQFF | TGTGCCAGCAGCCAAGAGGGATACAATGAGCAGTTCTTC | TRBJ2-1 | TRBV4-2 | few | NA
CASSFGQLNSPLHF | TGTGCCAGCAGTTTTGGGCAGCTGAATTCACCCCTCCACTTT | TRBJ1-6 | TRBV12-3/TRBV12-4 | NA | NA
CASSFLPGAQPLHF | TGTGCCAGCAGTTTCCTCCCAGGGGCCCAGCCCCTCCACTTT | TRBJ1-6 | TRBV12-3/TRBV12-4 | few | NA
CASSAAGISYEQYF | TGTGCCAGCAGTGCCGCGGGCATTTCCTACGAGCAGTACTTC | TRBJ2-7 | TRBV6-1 | few | NA
CAALGQGAEGYTF | TGTGCCGCCTTGGGACAGGGGGCAGAAGGCTACACCTTC | TRBJ1-2 | TRBV6-2/TRBV6-3 | many | TRBD1
CASRDRENTEAFF | TGCGCCAGTAGGGACAGGGAAAACACTGAAGCTTTCTTT | TRBJ1-1 | TRBV10-2 | NA | TRBD1
CAITPTGYEQFF | TGTGCCATCACCCCGACAGGGTATGAGCAGTTCTTC | TRBJ2-1 | TRBV10-3 | NA | TRBD1
CASTSLHVPGASNQPQHF | TGTGCCAGCACCTCCCTACATGTCCCGGGGGCCAGCAATCAGCCCCAGCATTTT | TRBJ1-5 | TRBV6-2/TRBV6-3 | few | NA
CASSGILSREQYF | TGCGCCAGCAGCGGAATACTATCGAGAGAGCAGTACTTC | TRBJ2-7 | TRBV5-1 | many | NA